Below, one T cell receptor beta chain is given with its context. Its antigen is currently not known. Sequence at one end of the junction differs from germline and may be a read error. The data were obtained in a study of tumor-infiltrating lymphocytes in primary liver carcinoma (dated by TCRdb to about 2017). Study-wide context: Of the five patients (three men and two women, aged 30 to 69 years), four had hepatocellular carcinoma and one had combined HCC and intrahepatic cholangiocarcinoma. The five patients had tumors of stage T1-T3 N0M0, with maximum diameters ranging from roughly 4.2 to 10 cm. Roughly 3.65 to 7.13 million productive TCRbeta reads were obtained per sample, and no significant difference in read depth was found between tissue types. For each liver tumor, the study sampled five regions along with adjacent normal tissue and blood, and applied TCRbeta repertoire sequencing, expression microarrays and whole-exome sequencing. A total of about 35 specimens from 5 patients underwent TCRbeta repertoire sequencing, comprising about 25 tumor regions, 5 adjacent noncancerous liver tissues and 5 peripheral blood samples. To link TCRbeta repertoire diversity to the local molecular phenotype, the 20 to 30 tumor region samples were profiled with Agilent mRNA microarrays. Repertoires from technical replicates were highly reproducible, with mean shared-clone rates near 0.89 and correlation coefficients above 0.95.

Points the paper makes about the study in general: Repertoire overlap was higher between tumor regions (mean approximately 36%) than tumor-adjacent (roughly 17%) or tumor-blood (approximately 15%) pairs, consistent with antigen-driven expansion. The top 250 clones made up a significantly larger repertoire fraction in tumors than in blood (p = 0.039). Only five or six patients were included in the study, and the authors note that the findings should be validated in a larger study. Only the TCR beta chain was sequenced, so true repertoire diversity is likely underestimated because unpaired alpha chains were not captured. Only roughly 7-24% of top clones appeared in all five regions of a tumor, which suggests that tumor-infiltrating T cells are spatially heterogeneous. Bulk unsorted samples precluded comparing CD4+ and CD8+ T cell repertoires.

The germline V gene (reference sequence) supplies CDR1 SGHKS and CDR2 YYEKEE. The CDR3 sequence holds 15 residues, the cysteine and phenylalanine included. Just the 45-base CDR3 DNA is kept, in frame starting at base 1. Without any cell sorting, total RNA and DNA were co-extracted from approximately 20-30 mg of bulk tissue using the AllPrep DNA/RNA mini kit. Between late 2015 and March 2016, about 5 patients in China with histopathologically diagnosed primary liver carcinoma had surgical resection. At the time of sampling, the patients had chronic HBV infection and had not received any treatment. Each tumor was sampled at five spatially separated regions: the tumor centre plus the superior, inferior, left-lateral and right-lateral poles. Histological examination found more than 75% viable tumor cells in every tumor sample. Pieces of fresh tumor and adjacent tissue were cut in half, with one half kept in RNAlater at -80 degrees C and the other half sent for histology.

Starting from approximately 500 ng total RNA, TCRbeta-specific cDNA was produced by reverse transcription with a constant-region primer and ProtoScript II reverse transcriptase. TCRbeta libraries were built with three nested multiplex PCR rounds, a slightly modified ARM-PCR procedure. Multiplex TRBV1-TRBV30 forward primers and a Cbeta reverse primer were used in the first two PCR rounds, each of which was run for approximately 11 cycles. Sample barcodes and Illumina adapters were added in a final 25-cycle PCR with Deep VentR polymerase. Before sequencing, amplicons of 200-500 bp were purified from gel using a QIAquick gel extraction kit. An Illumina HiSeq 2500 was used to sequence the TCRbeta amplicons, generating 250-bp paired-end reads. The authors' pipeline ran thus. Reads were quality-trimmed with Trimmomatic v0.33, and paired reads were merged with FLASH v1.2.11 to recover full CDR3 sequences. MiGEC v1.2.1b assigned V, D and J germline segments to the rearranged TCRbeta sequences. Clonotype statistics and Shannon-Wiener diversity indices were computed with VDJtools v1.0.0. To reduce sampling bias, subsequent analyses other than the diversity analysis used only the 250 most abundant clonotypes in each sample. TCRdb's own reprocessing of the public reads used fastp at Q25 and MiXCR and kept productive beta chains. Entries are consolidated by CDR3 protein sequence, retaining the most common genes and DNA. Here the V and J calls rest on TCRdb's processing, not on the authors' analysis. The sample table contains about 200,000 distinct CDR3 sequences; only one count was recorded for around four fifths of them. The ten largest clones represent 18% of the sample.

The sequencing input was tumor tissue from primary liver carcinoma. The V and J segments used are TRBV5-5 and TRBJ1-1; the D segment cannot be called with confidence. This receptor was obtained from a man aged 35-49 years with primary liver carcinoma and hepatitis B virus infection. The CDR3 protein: CPSSHEGERYTEAFF. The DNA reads TGTCCCAGTAGTCATGAGGGTGAGCGGTACACTGAAGCTTTCTTT.